Reported below is one T cell receptor (beta chain). CDR3 length: 13 amino acids. Looked up from germline, CDR1 is KGHSH and CDR2 is LQKENI. Trimming pared 4 bases from V and 8 bases from J, leaving 9 bases between. The sample originates from a study of long-term antiretroviral therapy in people with HIV. Investigators performed immunoSEQ version v3.0 at survey level. Profiled with immunoSEQ multiplex PCR; TCRdb holds only in-frame clones, not every one. The sample gives some 22,000 clones, around four fifths of which show up once; roughly 4.3% is in the top ten. The sample in question was unsorted PBMCs, obtained roughly 4 years after starting antiretroviral therapy. The genes are TRBV18 and TRBJ1-6; a possible D gene is TRBD1 (6 bases). This clonotype originated in a man aged 18-30 years with HIV. CDR3 coding DNA: TGTGCCAGCTCACTCGCAGGGGATTCACCCCTCCACTTT. It encodes CASSLAGDSPLHF.